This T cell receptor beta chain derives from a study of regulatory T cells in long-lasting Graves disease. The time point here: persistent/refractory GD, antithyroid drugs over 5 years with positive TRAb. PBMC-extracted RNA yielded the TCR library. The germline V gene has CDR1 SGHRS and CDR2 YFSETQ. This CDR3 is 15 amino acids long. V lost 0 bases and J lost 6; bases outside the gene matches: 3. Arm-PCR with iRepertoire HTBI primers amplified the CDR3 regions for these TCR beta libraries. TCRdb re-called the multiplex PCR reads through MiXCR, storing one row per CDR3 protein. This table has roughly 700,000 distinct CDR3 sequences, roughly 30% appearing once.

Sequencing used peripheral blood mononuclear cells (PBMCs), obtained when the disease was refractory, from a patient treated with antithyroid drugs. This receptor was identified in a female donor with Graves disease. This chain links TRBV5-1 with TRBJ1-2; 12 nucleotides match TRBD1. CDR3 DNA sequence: TGCGCCAGCAGCTTGGGCGGGACAGGGGGCAATGGCTACACCTTC. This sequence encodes CASSLGGTGGNGYTF.